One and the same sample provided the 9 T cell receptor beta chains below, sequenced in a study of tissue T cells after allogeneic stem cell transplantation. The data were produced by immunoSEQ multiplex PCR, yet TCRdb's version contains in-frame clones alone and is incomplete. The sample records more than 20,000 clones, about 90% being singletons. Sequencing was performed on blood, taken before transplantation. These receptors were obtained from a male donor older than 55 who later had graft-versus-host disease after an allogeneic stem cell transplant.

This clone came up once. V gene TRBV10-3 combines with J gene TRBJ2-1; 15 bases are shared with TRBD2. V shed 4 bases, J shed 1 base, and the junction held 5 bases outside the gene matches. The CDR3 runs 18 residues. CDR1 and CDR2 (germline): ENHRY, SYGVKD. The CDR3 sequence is CAISGGLAGGRSYNEQFF. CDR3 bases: TGTGCCATCAGTGGGGGACTAGCGGGGGGCCGGTCCTACAATGAGCAGTTCTTC.

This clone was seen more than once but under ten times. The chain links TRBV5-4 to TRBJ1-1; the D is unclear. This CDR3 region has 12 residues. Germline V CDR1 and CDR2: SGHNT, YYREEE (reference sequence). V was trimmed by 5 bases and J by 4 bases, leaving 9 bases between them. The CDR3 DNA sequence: TGTGCCAGCAGGAAGGTGGGCACTGAAGCTTTCTTT. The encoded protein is CASRKVGTEAFF. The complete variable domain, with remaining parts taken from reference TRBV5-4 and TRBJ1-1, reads ETGVTQSPTHLIKTRGQQVTLRCSSQSGHNTVSWYQQALGQGPQFIFQYYREEENGRGNFPPRFSGLQFPNYSSELNVNALELDDSALYLCASRKVGTEAFFGQGTRLTVV.

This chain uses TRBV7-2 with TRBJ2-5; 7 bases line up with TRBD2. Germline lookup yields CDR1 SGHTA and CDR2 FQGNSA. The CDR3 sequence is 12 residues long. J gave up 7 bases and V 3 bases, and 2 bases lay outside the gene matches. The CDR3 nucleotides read TGTGCCAGCAGCTTGAGCGGGGCGACCCAGTACTTC. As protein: CASSLSGATQYF.

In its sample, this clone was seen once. CDR3 loop: CSASQRTEKLFF. In DNA form, the CDR3 reads TGCAGTGCTAGTCAGAGAACCGAAAAACTGTTTTTT. This rearrangement joins TRBV20-1 to TRBJ1-4; D remains unclear. The V end was cut by 3 bases, the J end by 8 bases, with 10 bases between. The CDR3 extends over 12 amino acids. In germline, CDR1 is DFQATT, CDR2 SNEGSKA (reference sequence).

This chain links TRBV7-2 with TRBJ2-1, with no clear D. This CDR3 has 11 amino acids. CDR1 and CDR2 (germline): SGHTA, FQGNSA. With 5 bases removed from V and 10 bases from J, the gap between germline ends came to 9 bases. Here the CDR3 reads CASSQPAEQFF. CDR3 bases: TGTGCCAGCAGCCAGCCGGCAGAGCAGTTCTTC.

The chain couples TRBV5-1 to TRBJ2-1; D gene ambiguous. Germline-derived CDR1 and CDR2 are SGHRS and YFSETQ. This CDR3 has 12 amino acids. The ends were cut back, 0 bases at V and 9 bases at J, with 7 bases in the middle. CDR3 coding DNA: TGCGCCAGCAGCTTGGCCTCTGGTGAGCAGTTCTTC. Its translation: CASSLASGEQFF.

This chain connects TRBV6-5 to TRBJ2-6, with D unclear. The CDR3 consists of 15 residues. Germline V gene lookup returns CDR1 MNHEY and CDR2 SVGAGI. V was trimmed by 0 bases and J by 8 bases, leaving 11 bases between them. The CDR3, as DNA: TGTGCCAGCAGTTACTCGAACCCGACCCCCAACGTCCTGACTTTC. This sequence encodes CASSYSNPTPNVLTF.

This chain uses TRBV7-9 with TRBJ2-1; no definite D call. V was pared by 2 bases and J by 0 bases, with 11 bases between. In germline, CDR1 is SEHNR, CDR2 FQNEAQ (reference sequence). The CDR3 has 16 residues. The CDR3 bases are TGTGCCAGCAGCTTATACCCCTCAGGCTCCTACAATGAGCAGTTCTTC. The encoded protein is CASSLYPSGSYNEQFF.

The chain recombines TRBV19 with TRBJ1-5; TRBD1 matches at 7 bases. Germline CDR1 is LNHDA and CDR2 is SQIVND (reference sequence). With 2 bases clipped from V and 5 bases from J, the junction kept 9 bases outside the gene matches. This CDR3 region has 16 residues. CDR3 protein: CASSISGRGNYQPQHF. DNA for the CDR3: TGTGCCAGTAGTATAAGTGGCAGGGGGAATTATCAGCCCCAGCATTTT.